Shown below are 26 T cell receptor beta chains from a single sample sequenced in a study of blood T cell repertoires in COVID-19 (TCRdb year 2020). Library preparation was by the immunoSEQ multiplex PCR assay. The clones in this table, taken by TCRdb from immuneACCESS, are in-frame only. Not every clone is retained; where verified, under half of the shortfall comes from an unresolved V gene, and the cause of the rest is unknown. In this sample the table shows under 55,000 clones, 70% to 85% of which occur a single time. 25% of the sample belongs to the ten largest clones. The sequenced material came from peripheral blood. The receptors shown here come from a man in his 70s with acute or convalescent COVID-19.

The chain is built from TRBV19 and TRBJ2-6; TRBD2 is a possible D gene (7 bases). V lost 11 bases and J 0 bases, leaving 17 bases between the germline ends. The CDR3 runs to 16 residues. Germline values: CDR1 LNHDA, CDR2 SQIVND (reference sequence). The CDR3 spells CAAEGGSNSGANVLTF. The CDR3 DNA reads TGTGCCGCGGAGGGGGGGTCCAACTCTGGGGCCAACGTCCTGACTTTC.

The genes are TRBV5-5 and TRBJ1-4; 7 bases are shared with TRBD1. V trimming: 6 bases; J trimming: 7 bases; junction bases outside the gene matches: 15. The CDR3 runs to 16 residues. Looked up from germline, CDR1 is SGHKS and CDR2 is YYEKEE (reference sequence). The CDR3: CASTNLGGQNREKLFF. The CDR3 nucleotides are TGTGCCAGCACTAACCTGGGGGGACAGAATCGTGAAAAACTGTTTTTT.

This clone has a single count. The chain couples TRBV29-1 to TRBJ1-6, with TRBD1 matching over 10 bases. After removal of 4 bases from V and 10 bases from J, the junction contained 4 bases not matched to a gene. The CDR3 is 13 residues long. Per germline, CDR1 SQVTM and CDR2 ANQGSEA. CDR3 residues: CSVGTGGGSPLHF. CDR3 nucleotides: TGCAGCGTTGGGACAGGGGGAGGATCACCCCTCCACTTT.

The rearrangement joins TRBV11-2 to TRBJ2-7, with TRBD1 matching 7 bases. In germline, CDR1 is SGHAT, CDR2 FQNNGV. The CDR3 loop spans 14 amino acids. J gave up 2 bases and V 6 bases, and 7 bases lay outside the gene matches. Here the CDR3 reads CASSSNRGTYEQYF. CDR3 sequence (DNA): TGTGCCAGCAGTTCGAACAGGGGAACCTACGAGCAGTACTTC.

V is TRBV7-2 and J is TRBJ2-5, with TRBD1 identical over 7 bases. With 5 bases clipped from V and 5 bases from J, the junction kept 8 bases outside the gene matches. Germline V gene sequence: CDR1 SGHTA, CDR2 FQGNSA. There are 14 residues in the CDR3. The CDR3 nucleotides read TGTGCCAGCAGCGCCCAGACAGGGTACGAGACCCAGTACTTC. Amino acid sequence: CASSAQTGYETQYF. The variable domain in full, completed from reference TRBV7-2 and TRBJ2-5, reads GAGVSQSPSNKVTEKGKDVELRCDPISGHTALYWYRQSLGQGLEFLIYFQGNSAPDKSGLPSDRFSAERTGGSVSTLTIQRTQQEDSAVYLCASSAQTGYETQYFGPGTRLLVL.

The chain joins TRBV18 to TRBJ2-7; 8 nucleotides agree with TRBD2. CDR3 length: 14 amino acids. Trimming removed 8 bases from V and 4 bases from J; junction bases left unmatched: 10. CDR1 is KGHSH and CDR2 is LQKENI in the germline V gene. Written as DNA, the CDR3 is TGTGCCAGCCGTCTCGACAGCGGGAGTTACGAGCAGTACTTC. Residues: CASRLDSGSYEQYF.

CDR3 bases: TGTGCCAGCAGCCAAGCCGGAGACCCATCAGCGGGTGCGAACACCGGGGAGCTGTTTTTT. Translated: CASSQAGDPSAGANTGELFF. This sequence joins TRBV3-1 (or the pseudogene TRBV3-2) and TRBJ2-2, with D possibly TRBD2 on 6 matching bases. The germline gives CDR1 LGHDT, CDR2 YNNKEL (reference sequence). Trimming shortened V by 1 base and J by 0 bases, and 21 bases separated the two germline ends. The CDR3 is made up of 20 amino acids.

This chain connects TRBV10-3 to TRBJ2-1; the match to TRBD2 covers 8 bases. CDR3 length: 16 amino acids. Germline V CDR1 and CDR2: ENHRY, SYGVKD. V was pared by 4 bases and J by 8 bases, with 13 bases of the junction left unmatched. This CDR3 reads CAISGVIAGLRDEQFF. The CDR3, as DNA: TGTGCCATCAGTGGGGTGATAGCGGGGTTGAGGGATGAGCAGTTCTTC.

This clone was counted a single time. The CDR3 bases are TGTGCCAGCAGCCCCCGACTAAGGACAGGGGATAATGAAAAACTGTTTTTT. It yields the protein CASSPRLRTGDNEKLFF. V and J are TRBV9 and TRBJ1-4, with 9 bases that match TRBD1. This CDR3 is 17 amino acids long. V lost 4 bases to trimming and J lost 4 bases; unmatched junction nucleotides: 11. Germline loops: CDR1 SGDLS, CDR2 YYNGEE.

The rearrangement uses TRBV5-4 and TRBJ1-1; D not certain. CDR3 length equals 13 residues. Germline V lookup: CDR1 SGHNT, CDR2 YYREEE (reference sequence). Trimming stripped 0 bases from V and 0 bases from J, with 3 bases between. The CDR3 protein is CASSLDMNTEAFF. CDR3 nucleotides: TGTGCCAGCAGCTTGGACATGAACACTGAAGCTTTCTTT.

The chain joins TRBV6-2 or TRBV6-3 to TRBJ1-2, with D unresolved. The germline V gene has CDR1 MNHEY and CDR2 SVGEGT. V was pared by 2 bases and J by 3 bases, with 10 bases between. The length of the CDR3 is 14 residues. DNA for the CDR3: TGTGCCAGCAGTTACCTGAACCGGGACTATGGCTACACCTTC. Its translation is CASSYLNRDYGYTF.

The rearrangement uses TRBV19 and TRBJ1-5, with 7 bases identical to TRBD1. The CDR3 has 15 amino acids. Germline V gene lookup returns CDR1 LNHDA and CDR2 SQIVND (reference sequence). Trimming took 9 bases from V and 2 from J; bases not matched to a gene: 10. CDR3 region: CASNIQGGRNQPQHF. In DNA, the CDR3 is TGTGCCAGCAACATCCAAGGGGGCCGCAATCAGCCCCAGCATTTT. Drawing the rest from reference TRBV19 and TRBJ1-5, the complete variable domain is DGGITQSPKYLFRKEGQNVTLSCEQNLNHDAMYWYRQDPGQGLRLIYYSQIVNDFQKGDIAEGYSVSREKKESFPLTVTSAQKNPTAFYLCASNIQGGRNQPQHFGDGTRLSIL.

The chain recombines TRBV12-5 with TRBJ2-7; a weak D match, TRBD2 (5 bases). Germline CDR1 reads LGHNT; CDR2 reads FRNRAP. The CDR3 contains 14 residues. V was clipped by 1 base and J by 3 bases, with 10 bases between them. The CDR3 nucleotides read TGTGCTAGTGGTTTGGGGGCCCGGGACTACGAGCAGTACTTC. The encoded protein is CASGLGARDYEQYF. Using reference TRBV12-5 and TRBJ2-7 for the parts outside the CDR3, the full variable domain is DARVTQTPRHKVTEMGQEVTMRCQPILGHNTVFWYRQTMMQGLELLAYFRNRAPLDDSGMPKDRFSAEMPDATLATLKIQPSEPRDSAVYFCASGLGARDYEQYFGPGTRLTVT.

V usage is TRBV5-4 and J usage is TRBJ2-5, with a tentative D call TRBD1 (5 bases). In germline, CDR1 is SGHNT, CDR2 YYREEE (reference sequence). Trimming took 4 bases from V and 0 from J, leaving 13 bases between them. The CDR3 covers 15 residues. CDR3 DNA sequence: TGTGCCAGCAGCCCAGTGACAGTGTACCAAGAGACCCAGTACTTC. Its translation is CASSPVTVYQETQYF. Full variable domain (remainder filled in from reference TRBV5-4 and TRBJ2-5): ETGVTQSPTHLIKTRGQQVTLRCSSQSGHNTVSWYQQALGQGPQFIFQYYREEENGRGNFPPRFSGLQFPNYSSELNVNALELDDSALYLCASSPVTVYQETQYFGPGTRLLVL.

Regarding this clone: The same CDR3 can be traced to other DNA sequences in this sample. The chain's CDR3 is CASSLARNTGELFF. CDR3 bases: TGTGCCAGCAGCTTGGCTAGGAACACCGGGGAGCTGTTTTTT. The V gene is TRBV11-3, the J gene TRBJ2-2; D is unclear. CDR3 length: 14 residues. V was clipped by 3 bases and J by 1 base, with 6 bases between them. In germline, CDR1 is SGHNT, CDR2 YENEEA.

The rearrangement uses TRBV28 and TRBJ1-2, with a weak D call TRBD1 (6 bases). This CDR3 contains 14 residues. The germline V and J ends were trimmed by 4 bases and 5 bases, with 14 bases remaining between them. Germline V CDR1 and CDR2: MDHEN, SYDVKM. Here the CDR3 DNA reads TGTGCCAGCAGTTGGCCAGGGGTACCTTATGGCTACACCTTC. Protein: CASSWPGVPYGYTF.

CDR3 residues: CASTPRPPYEQYF. CDR3 sequence (DNA): TGTGCCAGTACCCCTAGACCTCCCTACGAGCAGTACTTC. The genes are TRBV19 and TRBJ2-7; no definite D call. V lost 7 bases and J 2 bases, leaving 12 bases between the germline ends. CDR3 length equals 13 residues. Germline V CDR1 and CDR2: LNHDA, SQIVND (reference sequence).

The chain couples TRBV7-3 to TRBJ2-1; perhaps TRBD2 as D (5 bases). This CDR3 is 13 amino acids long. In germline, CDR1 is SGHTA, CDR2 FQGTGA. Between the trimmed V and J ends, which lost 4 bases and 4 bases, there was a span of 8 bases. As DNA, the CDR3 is TGTGCCAGCAGCTCAATAGCGTACAATGAGCAGTTCTTC. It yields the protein CASSSIAYNEQFF.

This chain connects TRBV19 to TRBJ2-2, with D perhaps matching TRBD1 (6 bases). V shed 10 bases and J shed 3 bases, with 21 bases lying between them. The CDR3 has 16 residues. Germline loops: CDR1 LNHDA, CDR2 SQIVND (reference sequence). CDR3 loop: CATTPQIQGDTGELFF. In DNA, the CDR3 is TGTGCCACCACCCCCCAGATACAGGGAGACACCGGGGAGCTGTTTTTT.

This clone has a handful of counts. CDR3 protein: CASSPGTGVFDYGYTF. The CDR3 DNA reads TGTGCCAGCAGCCCTGGGACAGGGGTTTTTGACTATGGCTACACCTTC. This sequence joins TRBV5-6 and TRBJ1-2, with 10 bases fitting TRBD1. Per germline, CDR1 SGHDT and CDR2 YYEEEE. V was pared by 4 bases and J by 3 bases, with 9 bases of the junction left unmatched. The length of the CDR3 is 16 residues. The whole variable domain, filled in from reference TRBV5-6 and TRBJ1-2, reads DAGVTQSPTHLIKTRGQQVTLRCSPKSGHDTVSWYQQALGQGPQFIFQYYEEEERQRGNFPDRFSGHQFPNYSSELNVNALLLGDSALYLCASSPGTGVFDYGYTFGSGTRLTVV.

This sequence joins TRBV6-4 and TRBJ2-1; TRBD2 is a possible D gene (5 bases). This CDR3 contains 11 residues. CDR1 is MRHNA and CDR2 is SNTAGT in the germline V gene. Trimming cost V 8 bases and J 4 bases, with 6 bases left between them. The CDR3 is CASGRYNEQFF. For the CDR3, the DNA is TGTGCCAGCGGGAGATACAATGAGCAGTTCTTC.

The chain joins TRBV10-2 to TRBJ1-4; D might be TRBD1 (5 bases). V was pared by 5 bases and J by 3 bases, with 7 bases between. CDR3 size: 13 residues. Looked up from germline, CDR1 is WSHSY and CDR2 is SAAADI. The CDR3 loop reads CASSRGANEKLFF. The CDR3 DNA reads TGCGCCAGCAGTCGGGGGGCTAATGAAAAACTGTTTTTT.

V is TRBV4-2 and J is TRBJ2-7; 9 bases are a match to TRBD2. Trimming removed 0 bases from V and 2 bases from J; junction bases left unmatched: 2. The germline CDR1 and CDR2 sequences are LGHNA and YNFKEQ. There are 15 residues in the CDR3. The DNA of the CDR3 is TGTGCCAGCAGCCAAGATAGCGGGAGTCCCTACGAGCAGTACTTC. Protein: CASSQDSGSPYEQYF.

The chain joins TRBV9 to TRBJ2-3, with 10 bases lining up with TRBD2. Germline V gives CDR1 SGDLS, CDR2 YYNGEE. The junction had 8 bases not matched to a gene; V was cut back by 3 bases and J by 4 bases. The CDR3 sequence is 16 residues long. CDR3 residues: CASSGRAGGQADTQYF. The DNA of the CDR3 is TGTGCCAGCAGCGGGCGAGCGGGGGGGCAGGCAGATACGCAGTATTTT.

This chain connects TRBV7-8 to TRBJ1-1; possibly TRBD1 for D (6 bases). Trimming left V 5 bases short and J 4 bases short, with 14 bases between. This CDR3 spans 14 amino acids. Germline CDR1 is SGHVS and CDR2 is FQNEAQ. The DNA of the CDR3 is TGTGCCAGCAGCCCGGGACATGTATCCACTGAAGCTTTCTTT. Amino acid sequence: CASSPGHVSTEAFF.

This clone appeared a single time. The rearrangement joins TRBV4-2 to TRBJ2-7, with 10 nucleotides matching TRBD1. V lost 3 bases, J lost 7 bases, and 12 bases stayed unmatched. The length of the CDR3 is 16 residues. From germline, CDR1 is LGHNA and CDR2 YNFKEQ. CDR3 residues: CASSQRGQGSRGEQYF. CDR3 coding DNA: TGTGCCAGCAGCCAGAGGGGACAGGGGTCCCGAGGGGAGCAGTACTTC.